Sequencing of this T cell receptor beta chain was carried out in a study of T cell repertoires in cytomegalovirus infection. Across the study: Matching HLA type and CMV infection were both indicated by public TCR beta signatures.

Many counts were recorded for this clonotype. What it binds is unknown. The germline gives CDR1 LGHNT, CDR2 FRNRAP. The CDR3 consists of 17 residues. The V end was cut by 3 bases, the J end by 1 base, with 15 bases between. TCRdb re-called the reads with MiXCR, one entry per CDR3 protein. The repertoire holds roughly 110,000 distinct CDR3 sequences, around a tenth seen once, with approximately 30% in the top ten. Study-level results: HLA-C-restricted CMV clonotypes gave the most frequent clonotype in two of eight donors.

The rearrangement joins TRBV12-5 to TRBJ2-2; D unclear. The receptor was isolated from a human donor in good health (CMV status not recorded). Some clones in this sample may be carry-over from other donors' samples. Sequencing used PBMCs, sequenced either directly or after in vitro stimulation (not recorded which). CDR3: CASGFNGGLENTGELFF. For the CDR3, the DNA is TGTGCTAGTGGTTTTAACGGCGGCCTTGAGAACACCGGGGAGCTGTTTTTT. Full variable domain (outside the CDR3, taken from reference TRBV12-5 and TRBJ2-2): DARVTQTPRHKVTEMGQEVTMRCQPILGHNTVFWYRQTMMQGLELLAYFRNRAPLDDSGMPKDRFSAEMPDATLATLKIQPSEPRDSAVYFCASGFNGGLENTGELFFGEGSRLTVL.